This T cell receptor beta chain was identified in a study of CD4 T cells in relation to SARS-CoV-2 and coronaviruses. The data were produced by immunoSEQ multiplex PCR, yet TCRdb's version contains in-frame clones alone and is incomplete. The table records some 22,000 clones, about 80% of them present only once. The unexposed donors gave CD4+ T cells in 2011-2018, prior to COVID-19. The cells were cultured for around ten days before CD4+ T cells were isolated. As cell numbers allowed, unexposed-donor CD4+ T cells faced SARS-CoV-2 S/N and four cold-coronavirus spikes. To note about this clone: The antigen is unknown.

The clonotype originates from a human donor in good health. Sequenced material: CD4+ T cells from PBMCs, cultured in vitro.

The CDR3 is CASSQVGNGEQYF. CDR3 sequence (DNA): TGTGCCAGCAGCCAAGTAGGTAACGGCGAGCAGTACTTC. The chain recombines TRBV3-1 (or the pseudogene TRBV3-2) with TRBJ2-7; D is uncertain. V gave up 1 base and J gave up 6 bases, with 10 bases separating them. The germline CDR1 and CDR2 sequences are LGHDT and YNNKEL (reference sequence). The CDR3 runs to 13 residues.